This record looks at one T cell receptor beta chain sequence and its context. The antigen is undetermined. V was clipped by 6 bases and J by 4 bases; unmatched bases: 10. Germline V gene lookup returns CDR1 MNHEY and CDR2 SMNVEV (reference sequence). There are 15 residues in the CDR3. This entry comes from a study of T cell responses to AZD1222 COVID-19 vaccine. Study results and limitations: Repertoire sampling was restricted to post-peak T cell response timepoints. Only a handful of AZD1222 recipients, more than 5 in all, had baseline seropositivity. Variant regions that are unmutated are reportedly the target of nearly half of spike-specific TCRs.

Clones were sequenced by immunoSEQ multiplex PCR, and TCRdb holds only the in-frame ones, with some missing. The profile shows fewer than 110,000 clones, 92% of them singletons. This specimen consisted of peripheral blood, obtained 28 days after the second AZD1222 dose. This rearrangement joins TRBV27 to TRBJ1-2, with TRBD1 matching 8 bases. The clonotype was recovered from an adult who received the AZD1222 COVID-19 vaccine. The CDR3 nucleotides are TGTGCCAGCAGCATAGCAGGGGGCGCTTCCTATGGCTACACCTTC. Residues: CASSIAGGASYGYTF.